Below, 11 T cell receptor beta chains from the same sample are listed, as sequenced in a study of control samples from healthy donors and cancer patients. Assay used: immunoSEQ multiplex PCR; TCRdb lists only in-frame clones, some missing. The sample carries about 120,000 clones, about 91% recorded once. Sequencing input: blood. These receptors were obtained from a man aged 40-55 years in good health.

CDR3 region: CASSKHPGQGVNEQFF. The CDR3 nucleotides read TGTGCCAGCTCAAAACACCCGGGACAGGGGGTAAATGAGCAGTTCTTC. The chain carries TRBV18 and TRBJ2-1; 11 bases map to TRBD1. Germline lookup yields CDR1 KGHSH and CDR2 LQKENI. J was trimmed by 7 bases and V by 5 bases; bases with no gene match: 10. The length of the CDR3 is 16 residues.

This clone was detected once. The rearrangement uses TRBV5-4 and TRBJ1-1; D remains unclear. Germline lookup yields CDR1 SGHNT and CDR2 YYREEE (reference sequence). V dropped 5 bases and J dropped 1 base, with 12 bases sitting between them. The CDR3 consists of 14 residues. The chain's CDR3 is CASRDFGKNTEAFF. CDR3 bases: TGTGCCAGCAGGGACTTCGGGAAGAACACTGAAGCTTTCTTT.

The CDR3 loop reads CASSYYRGQETQYF. For the CDR3, the DNA is TGTGCCAGCAGTTACTACAGAGGACAAGAGACCCAGTACTTC. The chain carries TRBV6-5 and TRBJ2-5; D remains ambiguous. The CDR3 runs 14 residues. CDR1 is MNHEY, CDR2 SVGAGI, per germline. The ends were cut back, 1 base at V and 2 bases at J, with 8 bases in the middle.

The V gene is TRBV5-1, the J gene TRBJ2-1; D gene unclear. Germline CDR1 SGHRS, CDR2 YFSETQ. The CDR3 is made up of 16 amino acids. Deletions cut 4 bases from V and 0 bases from J, with 14 bases between. The CDR3 sequence is CASSLEIDSSYNEQFF. The CDR3 bases are TGCGCCAGCAGCCTGGAAATAGATAGCTCCTACAATGAGCAGTTCTTC.

This chain links TRBV24-1 with TRBJ1-2; D is unresolved. The CDR3 extends over 11 amino acids. The V end was cut by 6 bases, the J end by 10 bases, with 11 bases between. CDR1 and CDR2 (germline): KGHDR, SFDVKD. For the CDR3, the DNA is TGTGCCACCAGTCACGCTTGGAACTACACCTTC. Protein: CATSHAWNYTF.

This chain links TRBV7-2 with TRBJ1-5, with 7 nucleotides matching TRBD1. CDR3 length: 14 residues. The trim removed 5 bases at V and 7 bases at J, leaving 8 bases unmatched. Germline V gene lookup returns CDR1 SGHTA and CDR2 FQGNSA. The CDR3 reads CASSQQGIRQPQHF. CDR3 DNA sequence: TGTGCCAGCAGCCAACAGGGGATCAGGCAGCCCCAGCATTTT.

The V and J genes are TRBV27 and TRBJ1-2, with 9 bases that match TRBD1. From germline, CDR1 is MNHEY and CDR2 SMNVEV (reference sequence). V shed 4 bases, J shed 2 bases, and the junction held 5 bases outside the gene matches. The CDR3 is 15 residues long. CDR3 loop: CASSSPGTGNYGYTF. Here the CDR3 DNA reads TGTGCCAGCAGTTCCCCCGGGACAGGGAACTATGGCTACACCTTC.

V and J are TRBV30 and TRBJ2-3; D may be TRBD1 or TRBD2 (7 bases each). Germline CDR1 GTSNPN, CDR2 SVGIG (reference sequence). The CDR3 spans 15 residues. Trimming stripped 2 bases from V and 3 bases from J, with 15 bases between. The CDR3 is CAWSIARGGTDTQYF. The CDR3 nucleotides are TGTGCCTGGAGTATAGCCAGGGGGGGAACAGATACGCAGTATTTT.

About this clone: Additional DNA sequences in this sample encode the identical CDR3. The gene calls are TRBV30 and TRBJ1-2; TRBD1 agrees at 8 bases. This CDR3 has 13 residues. Looked up from germline, CDR1 is GTSNPN and CDR2 is SVGIG (reference sequence). After removal of 5 bases from V and 4 bases from J, the junction contained 6 bases not matched to a gene. CDR3 DNA: TGTGCCTGGTCCCGGGACAGGCCCTATGGCTACACCTTC. It is translated as CAWSRDRPYGYTF. The variable domain in full, with the rest retrieved from reference TRBV30 and TRBJ1-2, is SQTIHQWPATLVQPVGSPLSLECTVEGTSNPNLYWYRQAAGRGLQLLFYSVGIGQISSEVPQNLSASRPQDRQFILSSKKLLLSDSGFYLCAWSRDRPYGYTFGSGTRLTVV.

CDR3 region: CASSQRQGRDTQYF. The CDR3 coding sequence is TGTGCCAGCAGCCAACGACAGGGAAGGGATACGCAGTATTTT. The V call is TRBV7-2, the J call TRBJ2-3; 7 bases are a match to TRBD1. CDR1 is SGHTA and CDR2 is FQGNSA in the germline V gene. The CDR3 is 14 residues long. V lost 5 bases and J lost 6; bases outside the gene matches: 8.

The chain couples TRBV6-5 to TRBJ1-1, with 11 bases fitting TRBD1. Losses at the gene ends were 9 bases for V and 9 bases for J; bases not matched to a gene: 6. Germline V gene sequence: CDR1 MNHEY, CDR2 SVGAGI. The CDR3 sequence is 12 residues long. The CDR3 DNA sequence: TGTGCCAGTCGGACAGGGGGCTTGAAAGCTTTCTTT. Encoded protein: CASRTGGLKAFF.